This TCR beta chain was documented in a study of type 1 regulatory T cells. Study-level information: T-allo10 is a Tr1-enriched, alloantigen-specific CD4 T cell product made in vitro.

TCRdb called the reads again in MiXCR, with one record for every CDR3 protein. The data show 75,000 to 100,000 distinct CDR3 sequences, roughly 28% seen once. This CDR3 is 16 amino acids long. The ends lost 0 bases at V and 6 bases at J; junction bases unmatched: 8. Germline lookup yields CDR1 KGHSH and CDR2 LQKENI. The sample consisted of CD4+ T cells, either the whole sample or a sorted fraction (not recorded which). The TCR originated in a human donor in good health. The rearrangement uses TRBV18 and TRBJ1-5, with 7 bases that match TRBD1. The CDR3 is CASSPPSAAGGQPQHF. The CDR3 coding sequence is TGTGCCAGCTCACCACCTAGTGCCGCAGGGGGTCAGCCCCAGCATTTT. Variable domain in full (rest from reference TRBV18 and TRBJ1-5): NAGVMQNPRHLVRRRGQEARLRCSPMKGHSHVYWYRQLPEEGLKFMVYLQKENIIDESGMPKERFSAEFPKEGPSILRIQQVVRGDSAAYFCASSPPSAAGGQPQHFGDGTRLSIL.